These T cell receptor beta chains were read from a single sample in a study of CXCR3-negative and CXCR3-positive naive CD8 T cells. TCRdb derives one entry per CDR3 protein from the 5' RACE reads, leaving out DNA. The sample table includes 85,000 to 120,000 distinct CDR3 sequences. Material for sequencing was naive CXCR3+ CD8+ T cells from blood. These receptors all stem from a human donor in good health. Some clones in this sample may be carry-over from other donors' samples. The CDR3 runs from the conserved cysteine through the conserved F or W.

j_call	v_call	cdr3_aa
TRBJ1-1	TRBV10-2	CASSMGSEAFF
TRBJ1-1	TRBV29-1	CSVLRAGTEAFF
TRBJ2-3	TRBV20-1	CSARGVLAGVADTQYF
TRBJ1-6	TRBV12-3/TRBV12-4	CASSLVQGFNSPLHF
TRBJ1-3	TRBV20-1	CSARDLGISGNTIYF
TRBJ1-1	TRBV9	CASSAVTEGTEAFF
TRBJ2-1	TRBV7-9	CASSPSGTHNEQFF
TRBJ2-7	TRBV11-2	CASSSGIAYEQYF
TRBJ2-1	TRBV15	CATSRGSSYNEQFF
TRBJ2-1	TRBV9	CASSVGGQPYNEQFF
TRBJ2-1	TRBV29-1	CSVVEGSEQFF
TRBJ1-4	TRBV29-1	CSVEQGGYATNEKLFF
TRBJ1-1	TRBV13	CASSLYRGEGDTEAFF
TRBJ2-7	TRBV4-1	CASSQVEGYYEQYF
TRBJ2-7	TRBV12-5	CASGSWDLIYEQYF
TRBJ2-1	TRBV20-1	CSATTGTGSMGAFDEQFF
TRBJ2-1	TRBV5-1	CASSPGTYVGGEQFF
TRBJ1-1	TRBV20-1	CSALSLVVGTPTGTEAFF
TRBJ2-5	TRBV6-5	CASSSLQETQYF
TRBJ2-1	TRBV6-2/TRBV6-3	CASSYAGVGNEQFF
TRBJ2-7	TRBV3-1	CASSLRPSPNYEQYF
TRBJ2-1	TRBV10-1	CASSDGSAYNEQFF
TRBJ2-3	TRBV7-9	CASAGTSGTADTQYF
TRBJ2-7	TRBV19	CASSIGTSGTYEQYF
TRBJ2-6	TRBV9	CASSGPVGANVLTF
TRBJ2-3	TRBV15	CATSSLAGTGTQYF
TRBJ2-4	TRBV7-9	CASSSGIKNIQYF
TRBJ1-4	TRBV27	CASSRQWFGNEKLFF
TRBJ2-7	TRBV28	CATRTSGPYEQYF
TRBJ2-1	TRBV5-6	CASSSFRDEQFF
TRBJ2-1	TRBV11-2	CASSLWPQGIYEQFF
TRBJ1-3	TRBV7-9	CASSLMYRAELSGNTIYF
TRBJ2-1	TRBV4-1	CASSQDGLAGGLEQFF
TRBJ2-1	TRBV2	CASRPGLGSYNEQFF
TRBJ2-5	TRBV15	CATSSPTGTPQYF
TRBJ2-5	TRBV12-3/TRBV12-4	CANPPTSGGPLETQYF
TRBJ1-3	TRBV29-1	CSVDEGSGNTIYF
TRBJ1-5	TRBV3-1	CASSPDGYSNQPQHF
TRBJ2-7	TRBV27	CASSLSGGSYEQYF
TRBJ1-1	TRBV6-4	CASSIQGAFDTEAFF
TRBJ2-7	TRBV5-1	CASSLGDSPLYEQYF
TRBJ2-7	TRBV5-1	CASSSGPGYEQYF
TRBJ2-1	TRBV27	CASRMGVSYNEQFF
TRBJ1-1	TRBV4-3	CASSQEQGGGAFF
TRBJ2-3	TRBV20-1	CSALNPGLADYTDTQYF
TRBJ1-2	TRBV10-3	CAISEPTGTFYGYTF
TRBJ2-2	TRBV30	CAWSVLSAGELFF
TRBJ2-7	TRBV11-3	CASSSGLAGEQYF